This T cell receptor beta chain was found in a study of PD-1 blockade in mismatch repair-deficient tumors. Overall study results and limits: Tumor-resident clones, often absent from pretreatment blood, expanded after pembrolizumab and then contracted.

The assay was immunoSEQ multiplex PCR, and TCRdb's table has in-frame clones only and misses some. Here the sample spans about 40,000 clones, 70% to 90% being singletons. Regarding this clone: The antigen remains unidentified.

Germline CDR1 is LNHDA and CDR2 is SQIVND (reference sequence). V was trimmed by 5 bases and J by 4 bases, leaving 9 bases between them. This CDR3 comprises 13 residues. V and J are TRBV19 and TRBJ1-3; D not certain. The sequence came from an adult with mismatch repair-deficient cancer. Here the sequenced sample was peripheral blood, taken roughly 75 weeks after starting pembrolizumab. The CDR3 DNA reads as TGTGCCAGTAGTTGGGGTTCAGGAAACACCATATATTTT. This sequence encodes CASSWGSGNTIYF.